The 32 T cell receptor beta chains listed next were all sequenced from one sample in a study of cytomegalovirus exposure and HLA in healthy donors. The study ran its PCR with 60 Vbeta and 13 Jbeta primers. Profiled with immunoSEQ multiplex PCR; TCRdb holds only in-frame clones, not every one. The sample lists about 160,000 clones, 82% occurring once. The source material was PBMCs. These receptors were taken from a girl aged 5-17 years in good health and CMV-seropositive.

The V call is TRBV25-1, the J call TRBJ1-1; a possible D gene is TRBD1 (5 bases). Germline CDR1 and CDR2: MGHDK and SYGVNS. The V end was cut by 0 bases, the J end by 2 bases, with 10 bases between. This CDR3 has 15 residues. The CDR3 here is CASSEYRGINTEAFF. CDR3 nucleotide sequence: TGTGCCAGCAGTGAATATAGGGGAATCAACACTGAAGCTTTCTTT.

The chain employs TRBV28 and TRBJ1-3; a possible D gene is TRBD1 (6 bases). Deletions cut 6 bases from V and 2 bases from J, with 17 bases between. The V gene's germline CDR1 is MDHEN and CDR2 SYDVKM. The CDR3 has 16 amino acids. For the CDR3, the DNA is TGTGCCAGCAGCGGGACATCCCCTCAAGCTGGAAACACCATATATTTT. Translating gives CASSGTSPQAGNTIYF.

This clone was recorded a few times. The chain links TRBV2 to TRBJ1-1; D is uncertain. CDR3 length equals 12 residues. Germline V gene sequence: CDR1 SNHLY, CDR2 FYNNEI. Trimming cost V 2 bases and J 8 bases, with 9 bases left between them. CDR3 sequence (DNA): TGTGCCAGCAGTGAACGGGGATACGAAGCTTTCTTT. It encodes CASSERGYEAFF.

This clone was picked up one time. The chain links TRBV4-3 to TRBJ2-2, with a possible D match to TRBD1 (6 bases). Trimming removed 1 base from V and 0 bases from J, with 6 bases in between. The CDR3 totals 15 residues. CDR1 and CDR2 from the germline V gene are LGHNA and YSLEER. CDR3 DNA: TGCGCCAGCAGCCAAGGGACAGCGAACACCGGGGAGCTGTTTTTT. This sequence encodes CASSQGTANTGELFF.

V usage is TRBV5-1 and J usage is TRBJ2-3, with 14 bases matching TRBD2. Germline CDR1 and CDR2: SGHRS and YFSETQ. The CDR3 length is 16 residues. V lost 6 bases, J lost 7 bases, and 10 bases stayed unmatched. The CDR3, as DNA: TGCGCCAGCAAACTGGATGGGACTAGCGGGGGATATACGCAGTATTTT. Translating gives CASKLDGTSGGYTQYF.

The V and J genes are TRBV9 and TRBJ2-7, with 7 bases fitting TRBD2. The J segment lost 2 bases and the V segment lost 5 bases, leaving 10 bases of the junction unmatched. Germline values: CDR1 SGDLS, CDR2 YYNGEE. CDR3 size: 15 residues. CDR3 protein: CASSGDSGKAYEQYF. The CDR3 region has the DNA TGTGCCAGCAGTGGAGACAGCGGGAAAGCCTACGAGCAGTACTTC.

V gene TRBV7-9 combines with J gene TRBJ2-2; 9 nucleotides match TRBD1. This CDR3 spans 19 amino acids. From germline, CDR1 is SEHNR and CDR2 FQNEAQ (reference sequence). V lost 2 bases and J lost 5; bases outside the gene matches: 15. CDR3 bases: TGTGCCAGCAGCTTACGGCCTACACCGGGACAGGGCGGGACCGGGGAGCTGTTTTTT. This encodes CASSLRPTPGQGGTGELFF.

The chain couples TRBV30 to TRBJ1-1; TRBD1 is a possible D gene (5 bases). The CDR3 has 14 residues. The germline V gene has CDR1 GTSNPN and CDR2 SVGIG (reference sequence). V was trimmed by 0 bases and J by 3 bases, leaving 11 bases between them. CDR3 amino acids: CAWSVRGVDTEAFF. For the CDR3, the DNA is TGTGCCTGGAGTGTAAGGGGTGTCGACACTGAAGCTTTCTTT.

The chain is built from TRBV4-3 and TRBJ1-2; D is unclear. Germline values: CDR1 LGHNA, CDR2 YSLEER. This CDR3 is built from 13 residues. V lost 1 base and J lost 4, with 7 bases in between. The CDR3 coding sequence is TGCGCCAGCAGCCAAGTTCACTTCTATGGCTACACCTTC. Amino acid sequence: CASSQVHFYGYTF.

This chain links TRBV7-6 with TRBJ1-1; the match to TRBD1 covers 7 bases. J was trimmed by 7 bases and V by 1 base; bases with no gene match: 9. The CDR3 extends over 15 amino acids. Germline-derived CDR1 and CDR2 are SGHVS and FNYEAQ. The CDR3 loop is CASSLGPDRPNEAFF. In nucleotides, the CDR3 is TGTGCCAGCAGCTTAGGACCGGACAGGCCCAATGAAGCTTTCTTT.

This rearrangement joins TRBV27 to TRBJ1-5; 7 bases line up with TRBD1. Germline V gives CDR1 MNHEY, CDR2 SMNVEV (reference sequence). The V segment lost 0 bases and the J segment 9 bases; nucleotides outside the gene matches: 8. The CDR3 covers 15 residues. The CDR3: CASSLSGGGGGPQHF. Written as DNA, the CDR3 is TGTGCCAGCAGTTTATCAGGGGGCGGGGGGGGGCCCCAGCATTTT.

CDR3 residues: CASSWTGNQPQHF. The DNA of the CDR3 is TGTGCCAGCAGTTGGACGGGGAATCAGCCCCAGCATTTT. The rearrangement joins TRBV27 to TRBJ1-5; D is unclear. This CDR3 spans 13 amino acids. Germline V gene sequence: CDR1 MNHEY, CDR2 SMNVEV (reference sequence). V was trimmed by 4 bases and J by 4 bases, leaving 8 bases between them.

CDR3 nucleotides: TGTGCCAGCAGCAAAAGTTGGGACAGGGAAACCTACGAGCAGTACTTC. Encoded protein: CASSKSWDRETYEQYF. The chain has TRBV21-1 and TRBJ2-7; TRBD1, as called in the table, went unchecked against the DNA. TRBV21-1 is listed as a pseudogene. This CDR3 has 16 amino acids.

The gene calls are TRBV10-3 and TRBJ2-3, with TRBD2 identical over 15 bases. The J segment lost 6 bases and the V segment lost 6 bases, leaving 10 bases of the junction unmatched. Germline CDR1 ENHRY, CDR2 SYGVKD. The CDR3 spans 17 residues. CDR3 DNA: TGTGCCATCAGCCCCGGGACTAGCGGGGGGCGGGTGGATACGCAGTATTTT. Its translation: CAISPGTSGGRVDTQYF.

The rearrangement joins TRBV10-2 to TRBJ2-3, with 10 nucleotides matching TRBD2. This CDR3 has 17 residues. The V segment lost 0 bases and the J segment 4 bases; nucleotides outside the gene matches: 7. CDR1 and CDR2 from the germline V gene are WSHSY and SAAADI. The CDR3 DNA follows: TGCGCCAGCAGTGAGTCTTCGACTAGCGGGTTGGCAGATACGCAGTATTTT. Protein sequence: CASSESSTSGLADTQYF.

The V call is TRBV7-3, the J call TRBJ2-3; D is unresolved. Germline lookup yields CDR1 SGHTA and CDR2 FQGTGA. V was clipped by 3 bases and J by 6 bases, with 13 bases between them. There are 14 residues in the CDR3. CDR3 region: CASSFRANEDTQYF. In DNA form, the CDR3 reads TGTGCCAGCAGCTTCCGAGCAAACGAGGATACGCAGTATTTT. The full variable domain, in which reference TRBV7-3 and TRBJ2-3 provide the parts outside the CDR3, is GAGVSQTPSNKVTEKGKYVELRCDPISGHTALYWYRQSLGQGPEFLIYFQGTGAADDSGLPNDRFFAVRPEGSVSTLKIQRTERGDSAVYLCASSFRANEDTQYFGPGTRLTVL.

V and J are TRBV21-1 and TRBJ2-1; TRBD1 is taken as the D call from the table, unchecked against the DNA. TRBV21-1 is classified as a pseudogene. This CDR3 comprises 16 residues. This CDR3 reads CASSPPQGCIVDEQFF. The CDR3 DNA follows: TGTGCCAGCAGCCCGCCCCAGGGCTGTATAGTGGATGAGCAGTTCTTC.

The rearrangement uses TRBV18 and TRBJ2-7, with TRBD1 identical over 8 bases. This CDR3 is built from 14 residues. J was trimmed by 3 bases and V by 0 bases; bases with no gene match: 1. The germline CDR1 and CDR2 sequences are KGHSH and LQKENI. The DNA of the CDR3 is TGTGCCAGCTCACCACCGGGACAGGACTACGAGCAGTACTTC. Translation: CASSPPGQDYEQYF.

V and J are TRBV10-3 and TRBJ2-1; TRBD1 matches 10 bases. The CDR3 is 13 residues long. Per the germline V gene, CDR1 is ENHRY and CDR2 is SYGVKD. The V segment lost 3 bases and the J segment 10 bases; nucleotides outside the gene matches: 3. The CDR3 DNA sequence: TGTGCCATCAGTGACCCGACAGGGGGCGAGCAGTTCTTC. This translates into CAISDPTGGEQFF.

This sequence joins TRBV5-5 and TRBJ2-3, with 14 bases matching TRBD2. Germline trimming cut 0 bases from V and 7 bases from J; bases unmatched to any gene: 1. Looked up from germline, CDR1 is SGHKS and CDR2 is YYEKEE (reference sequence). The CDR3 has 15 residues. CDR3 sequence reads: CASSLGLAGGYTQYF. CDR3 DNA sequence: TGTGCCAGCAGCTTGGGACTAGCGGGAGGGTATACGCAGTATTTT.

The rearrangement joins TRBV6-1 to TRBJ2-4; no definite D call. Germline loops: CDR1 MNHNS, CDR2 SASEGT. V dropped 1 base and J dropped 6 bases, with 10 bases sitting between them. The length of the CDR3 is 14 residues. The CDR3 protein is CASSEEYLGNIQYF. The DNA of the CDR3 is TGTGCCAGCAGTGAAGAGTACCTAGGAAACATTCAGTACTTC.

This clone came up once. This chain uses TRBV18 with TRBJ2-2; D gene ambiguous. The germline V gene has CDR1 KGHSH and CDR2 LQKENI. V dropped 2 bases and J dropped 2 bases, with 6 bases sitting between them. The CDR3 covers 14 residues. The CDR3 region has the DNA TGTGCCAGCTCACCAGGAGTTAACACCGGGGAGCTGTTTTTT. Protein product: CASSPGVNTGELFF.

V usage is TRBV2 and J usage is TRBJ1-1; 7 positions agree with TRBD1. Germline V gives CDR1 SNHLY, CDR2 FYNNEI. V gave up 6 bases and J gave up 10 bases; unmatched junction bases: 14. The CDR3 runs to 14 residues. CDR3 in amino acids: CASSPSKTGIGAFF. DNA for the CDR3: TGTGCCAGCAGCCCTTCTAAGACAGGGATCGGAGCTTTCTTT.

This clone was observed a handful of times. V usage is TRBV6-5 and J usage is TRBJ2-7; D gene ambiguous. This CDR3 is 15 amino acids long. The germline CDR1 and CDR2 sequences are MNHEY and SVGAGI. With 2 bases removed from V and 5 bases from J, the gap between germline ends came to 16 bases. The CDR3 DNA sequence: TGTGCCAGCAGTTACCGTAGCAGTAGTCAGAACGAGCAGTACTTC. Translation: CASSYRSSSQNEQYF.

The V gene is TRBV9, the J gene TRBJ1-1, with D uncertain. The germline V gene has CDR1 SGDLS and CDR2 YYNGEE. The V and J ends lost 2 bases and 0 bases respectively, with 17 bases between them. CDR3 length: 17 residues. The CDR3 nucleotides read TGTGCCAGCAGCGTTTTCGGGTTCGGGGTTATGAACACTGAAGCTTTCTTT. This translates into CASSVFGFGVMNTEAFF.

The chain employs TRBV6-6 and TRBJ1-2; possibly TRBD1 for D (5 bases). Trimming took off 0 bases at V and 8 bases at J, with 16 bases between the two ends. The germline V gene has CDR1 MNHNY and CDR2 SVGAGI (reference sequence). The CDR3 runs to 15 residues. The CDR3 region has the DNA TGTGCCAGCAGTTACTCGTTTTTGAGGGACTGGGGCTACACCTTC. Protein sequence: CASSYSFLRDWGYTF.

This sequence joins TRBV21-1 and TRBJ2-1; TRBD2, as called in the table, went unchecked against the DNA. TRBV21-1 is termed a pseudogene. The CDR3 totals 17 residues. The CDR3 protein is CASSKRDSRSSYNEQFF. The CDR3 DNA reads as TGTGCCAGCAGCAAAAGGGACTCCAGGAGCTCCTACAATGAGCAGTTCTTC.

This chain uses TRBV7-3 with TRBJ1-3; no clear D. V lost 5 bases and J lost 4, with 12 bases in between. The germline CDR1 and CDR2 sequences are SGHTA and FQGTGA. This CDR3 spans 14 amino acids. The CDR3 region has the DNA TGTGCCAGCAGCCAGGACGGGGAAGGAAACACCATATATTTT. As protein: CASSQDGEGNTIYF.

The V and J genes are TRBV10-3 and TRBJ2-3; 8 bases align to TRBD2. CDR1 and CDR2 from the germline V gene are ENHRY and SYGVKD. V dropped 3 bases and J dropped 2; count of bases not matched to a gene: 7. This CDR3 region has 16 residues. This chain's CDR3 is CAISESSGGLTDTQYF. DNA for the CDR3: TGTGCCATCAGTGAATCGTCGGGGGGGCTCACAGATACGCAGTATTTT.

The chain employs TRBV19 and TRBJ1-2, with D possibly matching TRBD1 (5 bases). CDR3 length: 15 residues. Per the germline V gene, CDR1 is LNHDA and CDR2 is SQIVND (reference sequence). Trimming took off 3 bases at V and 4 bases at J, with 15 bases between the two ends. CDR3: CASSIDAGSGYGYTF. As DNA, the CDR3 is TGTGCCAGTAGTATCGATGCAGGGTCTGGCTATGGCTACACCTTC. Complete variable domain (other parts from reference TRBV19 and TRBJ1-2): DGGITQSPKYLFRKEGQNVTLSCEQNLNHDAMYWYRQDPGQGLRLIYYSQIVNDFQKGDIAEGYSVSREKKESFPLTVTSAQKNPTAFYLCASSIDAGSGYGYTFGSGTRLTVV.

J is TRBJ2-5 and V is TRBV5-4, with TRBD2 identical over 8 bases. V gave up 2 bases and J gave up 4 bases; unmatched junction bases: 7. The CDR3 covers 15 residues. Germline CDR1 and CDR2: SGHNT and YYREEE (reference sequence). As DNA, the CDR3 is TGTGCCAGCAGCTTTCGGAGCGGGGGCCCAGAGACCCAGTACTTC. Its protein product is CASSFRSGGPETQYF.

This chain joins TRBV5-4 and TRBJ2-1, with 7 bases identical to TRBD1. The CDR3 spans 15 residues. V lost 0 bases and J lost 4; bases outside the gene matches: 4. CDR1 is SGHNT, CDR2 YYREEE, per germline (reference sequence). DNA of the CDR3: TGTGCCAGCAGCTTGGGAGGGGGCCTATACAATGAGCAGTTCTTC. Translation: CASSLGGGLYNEQFF.